These 11 T cell receptor beta chains were all obtained from the same sample, sequenced in a study of early T cells in non-severe SARS-CoV-2 infection. Using its own MiXCR run on the 5' RACE reads, TCRdb lists one record per CDR3 protein. The sample lists tens of thousands of distinct CDR3 sequences; about 5% were seen once. Specimen: whole blood, collected at baseline. These receptors all stem from an adult who was a healthcare worker with PCR-confirmed SARS-CoV-2 infection or an uninfected control (not recorded which).

This clonotype has only a few counts. V is TRBV6-5 and J is TRBJ2-2; D is perhaps TRBD1 (6 bases). V was cut by 2 bases and J by 4 bases, with 11 bases left in between. Germline loops: CDR1 MNHEY, CDR2 SVGAGI. The CDR3 extends over 15 amino acids. The CDR3 is CASSYAQGSTGELFF. The CDR3 nucleotides read TGTGCCAGCAGTTACGCGCAGGGGTCCACCGGGGAGCTGTTTTTT.

There are a few counts of this clonotype. This chain joins TRBV12-2 and TRBJ1-5. TRBV12-2 is given as a pseudogene. The CDR3 sequence is 14 residues long. DNA of the CDR3: TGTGCAAGTCGCTTAAGTGGTGTGAATCAGCCCCAGCATTTT. As protein: CASRLSGVNQPQHF.

The chain carries TRBV19 and TRBJ2-2; D uncertain. Trimming left V 6 bases short and J 4 bases short, with 12 bases between. From germline, CDR1 is LNHDA and CDR2 SQIVND (reference sequence). The CDR3 runs to 14 residues. The CDR3 DNA follows: TGTGCCAGTAGCATCGGACGACTCACCGGGGAGCTGTTTTTT. Its protein product is CASSIGRLTGELFF.

This clonotype was found a few times. The rearrangement links TRBV18 to TRBJ1-5; the D is unclear. Germline-derived CDR1 and CDR2 are KGHSH and LQKENI. The CDR3 consists of 14 residues. V dropped 2 bases and J dropped 5 bases, with 10 bases sitting between them. The chain's CDR3 is CASSPSLGDQPQHF. The CDR3 DNA follows: TGTGCCAGCTCACCAAGTCTCGGGGATCAGCCCCAGCATTTT.

Only a few counts were recorded for this clonotype. The chain joins TRBV29-1 to TRBJ1-2; TRBD1 might be the D (6 bases). The CDR3 is 14 amino acids. Trimming took 5 bases from V and 2 from J, leaving 15 bases between them. CDR1 is SQVTM, CDR2 ANQGSEA, per germline. The CDR3 DNA follows: TGCAGCGTTCAAATCCGGGACAAGAACTATGGCTACACCTTC. It translates to CSVQIRDKNYGYTF.

The V call is TRBV6-2 or TRBV6-3, the J call TRBJ2-7, with 9 bases aligning to TRBD1. CDR3 length: 17 residues. V lost 7 bases and J lost 7; bases outside the gene matches: 20. Germline V gene data show CDR1 as MNHEY and CDR2 as SVGEGT. The CDR3: CASTRTGAKIEKGEQYF. The DNA for the CDR3 is TGTGCCAGCACCCGGACAGGGGCCAAAATCGAAAAGGGGGAGCAGTACTTC.

This clonotype was recorded at least ten times. This chain connects TRBV20-1 to TRBJ2-1; 7 bases are a match to TRBD2. The trim removed 1 base at V and 0 bases at J, leaving 3 bases unmatched. Germline CDR1 is DFQATT and CDR2 is SNEGSKA (reference sequence). CDR3 size: 15 residues. CDR3 sequence reads: CSARGTSDSYNEQFF. The DNA of the CDR3 is TGCAGTGCTAGAGGTACTAGCGACTCCTACAATGAGCAGTTCTTC.

This chain joins TRBV3-1 and TRBJ2-4; D is unclear. From germline, CDR1 is LGHDT and CDR2 YNNKEL (reference sequence). The CDR3 runs to 13 residues. The V end was cut by 1 base, the J end by 6 bases, with 7 bases between. CDR3 nucleotide sequence: TGTGCCAGCAGCCAAGCCAGTTTAAACATTCAGTACTTC. This encodes CASSQASLNIQYF. The full variable domain, in which reference TRBV3-1 and TRBJ2-4 provide the parts outside the CDR3, is DTAVSQTPKYLVTQMGNDKSIKCEQNLGHDTMYWYKQDSKKFLKIMFSYNNKELIINETVPNRFSPKSPDKAHLNLHINSLELGDSAVYFCASSQASLNIQYFGAGTRLSVL.

The J gene is TRBJ2-7, the V gene TRBV11-2, with TRBD2 identical over 10 bases. Trimming took 5 bases from V and 3 from J; bases not matched to a gene: 7. In germline, CDR1 is SGHAT, CDR2 FQNNGV. This CDR3 spans 15 amino acids. The CDR3 here is CASSQVLAGSYEQYF. The CDR3 bases are TGTGCCAGCAGCCAAGTACTAGCGGGAAGCTACGAGCAGTACTTC.

In its sample, this clonotype was seen many times. CDR3 sequence reads: CASTDLGATLMDGYTF. DNA for the CDR3: TGCGCCAGCACTGATCTGGGAGCCACCCTAATGGATGGCTACACCTTC. This sequence joins TRBV5-1 and TRBJ1-2; no clear D gene. The CDR3 has 16 residues. CDR1 SGHRS and CDR2 YFSETQ come from the germline V gene. V gave up 6 bases and J gave up 6 bases, with 24 bases separating them. Filled out from reference TRBV5-1 and TRBJ1-2, the complete variable domain reads KAGVTQTPRYLIKTRGQQVTLSCSPISGHRSVSWYQQTPGQGLQFLFEYFSETQRNKGNFPGRFSGRQFSNSRSEMNVSTLELGDSALYLCASTDLGATLMDGYTFGSGTRLTVV.

This clonotype was seen repeatedly, ten times or more. The J gene is TRBJ2-7, the V gene TRBV5-1; weak D call: TRBD1 (5 bases). CDR1 and CDR2 from the germline V gene are SGHRS and YFSETQ. Trimming pared 0 bases from V and 4 bases from J, leaving 8 bases between. The CDR3 has 13 residues. This CDR3 is CASSLGTNYEQYF. The CDR3, as DNA: TGCGCCAGCAGCTTGGGGACAAATTACGAGCAGTACTTC.